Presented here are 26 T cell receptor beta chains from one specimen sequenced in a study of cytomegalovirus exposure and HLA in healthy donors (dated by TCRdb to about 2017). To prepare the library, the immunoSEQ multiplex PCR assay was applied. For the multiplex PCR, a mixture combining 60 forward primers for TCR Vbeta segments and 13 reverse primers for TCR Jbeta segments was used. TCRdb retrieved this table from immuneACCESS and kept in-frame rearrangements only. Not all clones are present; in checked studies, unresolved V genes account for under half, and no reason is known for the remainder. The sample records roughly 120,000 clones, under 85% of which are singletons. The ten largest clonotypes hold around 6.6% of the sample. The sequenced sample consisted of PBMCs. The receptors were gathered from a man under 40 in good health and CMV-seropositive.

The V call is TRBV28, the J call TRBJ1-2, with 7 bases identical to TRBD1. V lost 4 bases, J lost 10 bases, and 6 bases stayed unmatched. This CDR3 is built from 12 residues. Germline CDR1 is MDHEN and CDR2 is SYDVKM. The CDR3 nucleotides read TGTGCCAGCAGTTCCGACAGGGTCGACTACACCTTC. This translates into CASSSDRVDYTF.

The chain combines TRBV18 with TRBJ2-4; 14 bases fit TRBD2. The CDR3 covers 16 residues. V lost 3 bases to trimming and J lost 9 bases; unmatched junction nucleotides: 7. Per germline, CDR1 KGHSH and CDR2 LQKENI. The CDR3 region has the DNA TGTGCCAGCTCACCCGCGACTAGCGGGGGGGCTAGCATTCAGTACTTC. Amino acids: CASSPATSGGASIQYF.

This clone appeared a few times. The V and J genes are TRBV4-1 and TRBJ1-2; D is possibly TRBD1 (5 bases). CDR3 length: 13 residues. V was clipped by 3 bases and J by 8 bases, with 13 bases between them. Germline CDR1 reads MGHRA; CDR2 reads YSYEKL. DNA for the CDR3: TGCGCCAGCAGCCAGACAGATCGATGGGGCTACACCTTC. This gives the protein CASSQTDRWGYTF.

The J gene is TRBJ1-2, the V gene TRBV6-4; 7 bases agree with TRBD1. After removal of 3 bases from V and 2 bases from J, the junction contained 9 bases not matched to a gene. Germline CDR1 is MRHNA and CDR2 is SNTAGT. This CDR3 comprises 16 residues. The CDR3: CASSDYDRAGNYGYTF. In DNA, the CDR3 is TGTGCCAGCAGTGATTACGACAGGGCCGGAAACTATGGCTACACCTTC.

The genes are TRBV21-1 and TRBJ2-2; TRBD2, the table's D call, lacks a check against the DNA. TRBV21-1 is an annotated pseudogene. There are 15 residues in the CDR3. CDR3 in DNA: TGTGCCAGCAGTAACTTTCTGAGGGTAGGCGGGGAGCTGTTTTTT. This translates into CASSNFLRVGGELFF.

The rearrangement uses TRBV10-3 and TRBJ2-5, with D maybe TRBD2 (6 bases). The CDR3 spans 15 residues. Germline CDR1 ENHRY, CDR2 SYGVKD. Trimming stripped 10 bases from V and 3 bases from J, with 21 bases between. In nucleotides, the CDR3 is TGTGCCACCGGGGGTAGTCGGCTTGGAAAAGAGACCCAGTACTTC. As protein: CATGGSRLGKETQYF.

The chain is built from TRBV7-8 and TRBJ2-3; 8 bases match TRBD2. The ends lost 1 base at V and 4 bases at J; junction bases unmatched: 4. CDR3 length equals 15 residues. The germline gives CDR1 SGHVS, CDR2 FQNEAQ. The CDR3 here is CASSLGTSTADTQYF. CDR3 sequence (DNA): TGTGCCAGCAGCTTAGGGACTAGCACGGCAGATACGCAGTATTTT.

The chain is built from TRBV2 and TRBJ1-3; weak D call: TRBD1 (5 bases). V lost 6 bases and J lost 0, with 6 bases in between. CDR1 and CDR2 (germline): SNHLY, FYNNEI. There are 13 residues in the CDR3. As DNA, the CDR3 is TGTGCCAGCAGACAGGACTCTGGAAACACCATATATTTT. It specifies CASRQDSGNTIYF.

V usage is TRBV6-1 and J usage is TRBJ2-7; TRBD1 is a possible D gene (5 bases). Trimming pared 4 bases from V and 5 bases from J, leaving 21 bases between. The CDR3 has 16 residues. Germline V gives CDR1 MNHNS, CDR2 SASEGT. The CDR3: CASSGTDRTLADEQYF. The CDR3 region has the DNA TGTGCCAGCAGTGGGACCGACAGAACCCTCGCTGACGAGCAGTACTTC.

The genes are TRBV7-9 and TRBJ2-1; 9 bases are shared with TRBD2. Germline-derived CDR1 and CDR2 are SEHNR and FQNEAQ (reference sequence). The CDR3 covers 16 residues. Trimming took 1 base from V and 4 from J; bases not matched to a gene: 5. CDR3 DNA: TGTGCCAGCAGCTTAGGACTAGCGGAACTGTACAATGAGCAGTTCTTC. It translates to CASSLGLAELYNEQFF.

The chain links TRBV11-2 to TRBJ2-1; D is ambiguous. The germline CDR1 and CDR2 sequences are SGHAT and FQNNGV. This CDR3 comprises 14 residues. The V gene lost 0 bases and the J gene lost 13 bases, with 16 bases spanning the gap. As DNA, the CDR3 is TGTGCCAGCAGCTTAGATAGACTCCATCCAGAACAGTTCTTC. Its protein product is CASSLDRLHPEQFF.

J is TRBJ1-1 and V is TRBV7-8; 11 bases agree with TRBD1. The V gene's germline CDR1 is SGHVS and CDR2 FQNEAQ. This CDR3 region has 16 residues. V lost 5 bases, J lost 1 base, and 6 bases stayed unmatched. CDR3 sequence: CASSLGQGAWNTEAFF. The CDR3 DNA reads TGTGCCAGCAGCCTAGGACAGGGGGCGTGGAACACTGAAGCTTTCTTT.

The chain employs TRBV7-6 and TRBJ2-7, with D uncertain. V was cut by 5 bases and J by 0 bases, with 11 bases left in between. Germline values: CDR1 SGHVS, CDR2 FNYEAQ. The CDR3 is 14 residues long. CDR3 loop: CASSRSENSYEQYF. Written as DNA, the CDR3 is TGTGCCAGCAGCCGGAGCGAAAACTCCTACGAGCAGTACTTC.

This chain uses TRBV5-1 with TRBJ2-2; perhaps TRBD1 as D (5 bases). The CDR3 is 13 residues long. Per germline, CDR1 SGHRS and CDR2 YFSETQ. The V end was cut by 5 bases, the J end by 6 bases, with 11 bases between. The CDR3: CASSIGASGELFF. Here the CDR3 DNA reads TGCGCCAGCAGTATTGGGGCTTCCGGGGAGCTGTTTTTT.

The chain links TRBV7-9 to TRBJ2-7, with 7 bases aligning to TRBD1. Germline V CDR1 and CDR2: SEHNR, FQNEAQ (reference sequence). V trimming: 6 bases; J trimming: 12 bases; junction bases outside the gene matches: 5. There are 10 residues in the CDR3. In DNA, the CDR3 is TGTGCCAGCAGTGACAGGGTTCTGTACTTC. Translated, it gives CASSDRVLYF.

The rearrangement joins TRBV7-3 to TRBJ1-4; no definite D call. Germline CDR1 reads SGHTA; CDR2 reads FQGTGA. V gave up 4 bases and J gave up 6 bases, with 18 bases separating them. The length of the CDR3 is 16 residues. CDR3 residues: CASSSQRDRVHEKLFF. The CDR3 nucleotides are TGTGCCAGCAGCTCGCAACGGGATAGGGTTCATGAAAAACTGTTTTTT.

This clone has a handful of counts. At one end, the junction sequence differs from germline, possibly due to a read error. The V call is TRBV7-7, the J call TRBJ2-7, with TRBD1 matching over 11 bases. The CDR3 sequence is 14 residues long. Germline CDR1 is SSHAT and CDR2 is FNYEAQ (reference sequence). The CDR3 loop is CASSPGTGGNEQYF. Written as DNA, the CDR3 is TGTGCTAGCAGCCCGGGGACAGGGGGAAACGAGCAGTACTTC.

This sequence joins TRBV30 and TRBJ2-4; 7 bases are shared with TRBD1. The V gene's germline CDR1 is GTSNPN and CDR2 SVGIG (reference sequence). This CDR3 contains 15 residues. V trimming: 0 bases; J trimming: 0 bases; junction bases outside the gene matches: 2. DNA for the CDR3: TGTGCCTGGAGTGTCGGGACAGCAGCCAAAAACATTCAGTACTTC. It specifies CAWSVGTAAKNIQYF.

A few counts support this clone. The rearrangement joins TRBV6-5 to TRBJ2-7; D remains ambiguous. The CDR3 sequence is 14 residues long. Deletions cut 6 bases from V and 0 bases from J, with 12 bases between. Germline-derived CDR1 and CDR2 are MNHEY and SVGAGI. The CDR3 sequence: CASRETGFSYEQYF. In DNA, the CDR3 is TGTGCCAGCAGGGAAACGGGTTTCTCCTACGAGCAGTACTTC.

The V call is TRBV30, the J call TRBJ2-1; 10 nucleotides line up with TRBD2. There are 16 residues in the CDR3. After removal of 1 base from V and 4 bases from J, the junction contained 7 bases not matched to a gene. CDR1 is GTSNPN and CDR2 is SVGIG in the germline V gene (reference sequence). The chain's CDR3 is CAWSGKAGGRYNEQFF. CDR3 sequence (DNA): TGTGCCTGGAGTGGAAAAGCGGGGGGGCGGTACAATGAGCAGTTCTTC.

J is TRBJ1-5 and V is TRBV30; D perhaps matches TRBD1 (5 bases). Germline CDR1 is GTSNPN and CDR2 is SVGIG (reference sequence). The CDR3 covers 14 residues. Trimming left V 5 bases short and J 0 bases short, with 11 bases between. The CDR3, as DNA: TGTGCCTGGGACGCAGGGTATAGCAATCAGCCCCAGCATTTT. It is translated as CAWDAGYSNQPQHF.

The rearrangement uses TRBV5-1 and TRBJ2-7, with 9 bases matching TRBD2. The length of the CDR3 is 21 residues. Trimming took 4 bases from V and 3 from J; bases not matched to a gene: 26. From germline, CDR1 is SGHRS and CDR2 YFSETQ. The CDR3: CASSIASILAGLENGFYEQYF. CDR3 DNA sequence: TGCGCCAGCAGCATTGCTTCGATACTAGCGGGTTTAGAAAACGGGTTCTACGAGCAGTACTTC.

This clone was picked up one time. The CDR3 region is CASSQEGLAGVTLTDTQYF. The DNA of the CDR3 is TGTGCCAGCAGCCAAGAGGGGCTAGCGGGGGTGACCCTCACAGATACGCAGTATTTT. The V and J genes are TRBV7-9 and TRBJ2-3; TRBD2 agrees at 10 bases. The CDR3 totals 19 residues. CDR1 and CDR2 from the germline V gene are SEHNR and FQNEAQ (reference sequence). With V trimmed by 5 bases and J by 2 bases, 16 bases remained unmatched.

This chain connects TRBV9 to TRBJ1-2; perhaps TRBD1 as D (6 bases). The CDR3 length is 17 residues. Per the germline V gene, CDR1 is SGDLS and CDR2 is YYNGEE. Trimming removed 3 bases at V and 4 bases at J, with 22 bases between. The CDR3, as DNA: TGTGCCAGCAGCGGACTTCCGTGGGACACAATGCCCTATGGCTACACCTTC. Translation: CASSGLPWDTMPYGYTF. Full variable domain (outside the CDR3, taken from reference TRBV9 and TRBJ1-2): DSGVTQTPKHLITATGQRVTLRCSPRSGDLSVYWYQQSLDQGLQFLIQYYNGEERAKGNILERFSAQQFPDLHSELNLSSLELGDSALYFCASSGLPWDTMPYGYTFGSGTRLTVV.

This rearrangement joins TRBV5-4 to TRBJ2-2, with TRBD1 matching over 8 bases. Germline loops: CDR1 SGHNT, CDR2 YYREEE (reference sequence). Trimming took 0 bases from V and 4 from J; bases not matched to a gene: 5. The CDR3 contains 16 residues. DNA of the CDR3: TGTGCCAGCAGCTTGGTGGCAGGGGGCGGCACCGGGGAGCTGTTTTTT. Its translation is CASSLVAGGGTGELFF.

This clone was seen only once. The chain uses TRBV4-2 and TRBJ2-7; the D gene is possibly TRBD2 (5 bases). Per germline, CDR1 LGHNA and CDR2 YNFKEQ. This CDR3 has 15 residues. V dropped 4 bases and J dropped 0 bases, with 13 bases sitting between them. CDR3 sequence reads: CASSPEAPSSYEQYF. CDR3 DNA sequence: TGTGCCAGCAGCCCGGAGGCTCCTAGCTCCTACGAGCAGTACTTC.